Sequencing of this T cell receptor beta chain was carried out in a study of T cells in Graves' hyperthyroidism and ophthalmopathy. TCR beta CDR3 sequences were amplified from RNA transcripts. HTBI primers drove first-round RT-PCR of the TCR CDR3. MiXCR, run by TCRdb on the multiplex PCR reads, gives a single entry per CDR3 protein. The sample holds approximately 690,000 distinct CDR3 sequences, approximately 14% seen once. CDR1 and CDR2 from the germline V gene are MDHEN and SYDVKM. This CDR3 contains 13 residues. V was pared by 6 bases and J by 1 base, with 10 bases between. This clonotype was observed many times. No antigen is known for it. The study, taken as a whole, reports: Separating ophthalmopathy from stable hyperthyroidism was achieved by a 13 V-J model.

The rearrangement joins TRBV28 to TRBJ2-7, with D tentatively TRBD1 or TRBD2 (5 bases each). The specimen sequenced was blood. The clonotype comes from a woman aged 50 to 65 with Graves' ophthalmopathy. CDR3 in amino acids: CASRGTPSYEQYF. CDR3 nucleotides: TGTGCCAGCAGAGGGACCCCATCCTACGAGCAGTACTTC.